Given below is one TCR beta chain in context. Its target is not known. The data were obtained in a study of T cell responses to AZD1222 COVID-19 vaccine. Sequencing was performed with immunoSEQ multiplex PCR; in TCRdb, only in-frame clones are kept and a portion is missing. The sample includes about 130,000 clones, approximately 85% seen only once; the top ten take approximately 8%. V lost 1 base and J lost 0, with 6 bases in between. Germline CDR1 and CDR2: LNHNV and YYDKDF (reference sequence). The CDR3 runs 15 residues. Study conclusions and caveats: Spike-specific TCR breadth rose after two AZD1222 doses, and depth rose as well. Just 6 or 7 people given AZD1222 tested seropositive at baseline.

This sequence originates from an adult who received the MenACWY meningococcal vaccine as a control. This chain connects TRBV15 to TRBJ1-4; D uncertain. Sequences were derived from peripheral blood, sampled 28 days after the second dose of the MenACWY control vaccine. The CDR3 protein is CATSRGPSTNEKLFF. The CDR3 DNA is TGTGCCACCAGCAGAGGGCCTTCAACTAATGAAAAACTGTTTTTT.